This entry features one TCR beta chain sequence. This specimen belongs to a study of blood T cell repertoires in COVID-19. Study context: Spain, Italy and the United States supplied samples that represented acute and convalescent COVID-19.

The CDR3 consists of 15 residues. From germline, CDR1 is ENHRY and CDR2 SYGVKD. V lost 6 bases to trimming and J lost 5 bases, with 20 bases between them. Source study methods: For nucleated cells, counts were estimated from reference gene primer amplification. Measured with immunoSEQ multiplex PCR; TCRdb has only the in-frame clones, and not every one. The D gene and trimming were derived from the DNA, and the V and J assignments and clone size from that table. The repertoire includes 60,000 to 90,000 clones, 80% to 90% of them detected once, and 15% to 20% sits in the top ten. This sequence originates from a human donor in a cohort sampled during active COVID-19. The V call is TRBV10-3, the J call TRBJ2-7; no reliable D call. Sequencing used peripheral blood. The CDR3 is CAIRDGVVVTDEQYF. CDR3 nucleotides: TGTGCCATCAGAGATGGAGTAGTAGTGACTGACGAGCAGTACTTC.